This TCR beta chain was profiled in a study of T-cell memory formation after mild COVID-19. The TCR alpha and TCR beta cDNA libraries, bearing sample barcodes and UMIs, were generated by 5'RACE using constant-segment primers. TCRdb re-analysed the 5' RACE reads in MiXCR, keeping a single row per CDR3 protein. Of about 560,000 distinct CDR3 sequences in the sample, roughly 22% were seen once. Study results and limitations: Chiefly within CM and EM were the contracting CD4+ clones; CD8+ ones were within EMRA.

Per germline, CDR1 SNHLY and CDR2 FYNNEI. There are 20 residues in the CDR3. The ends lost 7 bases at V and 2 bases at J; junction bases unmatched: 19. This clonotype has just a few counts. The target antigen is unknown. This chain joins TRBV2 and TRBJ2-5, with 13 nucleotides matching TRBD2. This receptor was identified in an adult woman who had mild COVID-19 (a few samples of this study predate the infection). Cell type and time point are not known. Sequenced sample: PBMCs or a T cell subset sorted from them (not recorded which). This chain's CDR3 is CASKTFDLPGLAGLQETQYF. The DNA for the CDR3 is TGTGCCAGCAAAACCTTCGACCTCCCGGGACTAGCGGGGCTACAAGAGACCCAGTACTTC.